Only a few counts were recorded for the clone carrying this T cell receptor (beta chain). Its target is not known. The data belong to a study of blood T cells in healthy people across ages. About the study: T cells yielded about one barcoded beta molecule per two cells through template switching. Overall study results and limits: A greater number of naive CD4+ cells and higher diversity distinguished long-lived donors from aged donors.

Through a sample-barcoded 5' primer and a J-beta primer mix, a second PCR was run for roughly 6 to 11 cycles. TCRdb independently ran MiXCR on the 5' RACE reads; one entry per CDR3 protein. The sample shows about 1.8 million distinct CDR3 sequences, just under 50% of them seen only once. V gave up 3 bases and J gave up 7 bases; unmatched junction bases: 5. Germline-derived CDR1 and CDR2 are MDHEN and SYDVKM. The CDR3 is 14 amino acids. Donor samples were obtained from healthy Caucasian individuals from Russia, aged 6 to 90. Peripheral blood from each donor was collected in a volume of 8 to 10 milliliters.

The origin of this receptor is a middle-aged woman in good health. The J gene is TRBJ2-3, the V gene TRBV28; 9 nucleotides agree with TRBD1. Sequenced input: blood. CDR3 amino acids: CASSFGDRVHTQYF. DNA for the CDR3: TGTGCCAGCAGTTTTGGGGACAGGGTGCATACGCAGTATTTT.